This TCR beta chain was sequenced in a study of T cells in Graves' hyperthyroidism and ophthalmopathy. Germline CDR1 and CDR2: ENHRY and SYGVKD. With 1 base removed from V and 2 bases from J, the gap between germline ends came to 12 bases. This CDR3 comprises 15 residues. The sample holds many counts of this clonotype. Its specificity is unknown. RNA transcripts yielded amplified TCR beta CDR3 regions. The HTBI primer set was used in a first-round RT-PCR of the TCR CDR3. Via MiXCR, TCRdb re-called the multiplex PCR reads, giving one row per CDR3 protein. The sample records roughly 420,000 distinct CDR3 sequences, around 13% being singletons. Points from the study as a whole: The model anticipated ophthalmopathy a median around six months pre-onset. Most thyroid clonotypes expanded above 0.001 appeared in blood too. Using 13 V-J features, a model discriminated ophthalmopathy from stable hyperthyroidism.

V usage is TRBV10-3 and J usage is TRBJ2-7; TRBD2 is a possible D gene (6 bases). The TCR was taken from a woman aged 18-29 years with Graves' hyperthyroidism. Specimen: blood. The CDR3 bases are TGTGCCATCAGTGAGTTTAGCGGACTAACCTACGAGCAGTACTTC. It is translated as CAISEFSGLTYEQYF.